This T cell receptor beta chain was retrieved from a study of human T cells and chemical hapten exposure. Study context: Alopecia areata, totalis or universalis affected patients who were mostly female. Whole-study findings and limits: Alopecia affected the donors, so their immune response may differ from healthy people's.

CDR3 length equals 14 residues. With 3 bases clipped from V and 4 bases from J, the junction kept 4 bases outside the gene matches. Germline CDR1 SNHLY, CDR2 FYNNEI. The time point is: patch test 1, 2 weeks after DPC sensitization. Treatment defined: therapeutic diphenylcyclopropenone sensitization with weekly scalp DPC. Each donor was an alopecia patient between 18 and 70 years of age who qualified for DPC. This clonotype was recorded many times. Its antigen is currently unknown. From the RACE reads, TCRdb called clonotypes with MiXCR, one entry per CDR3 protein. The table lists 350,000 or so distinct CDR3 sequences, approximately 6.3% of them singletons.

The J gene is TRBJ2-3, the V gene TRBV2; 7 bases are shared with TRBD2. The sample consisted of whole blood, taken in connection with sensitization to the hapten diphenylcyclopropenone (DPC). The clonotype originates from a woman between 18 and 30 years old with alopecia areata. Some clones in this sample may be carry-over from other donors' samples. The CDR3 nucleotides are TGTGCCAGCAGTGATGGGGAGGGGTCAGATACGCAGTATTTT. As protein: CASSDGEGSDTQYF.